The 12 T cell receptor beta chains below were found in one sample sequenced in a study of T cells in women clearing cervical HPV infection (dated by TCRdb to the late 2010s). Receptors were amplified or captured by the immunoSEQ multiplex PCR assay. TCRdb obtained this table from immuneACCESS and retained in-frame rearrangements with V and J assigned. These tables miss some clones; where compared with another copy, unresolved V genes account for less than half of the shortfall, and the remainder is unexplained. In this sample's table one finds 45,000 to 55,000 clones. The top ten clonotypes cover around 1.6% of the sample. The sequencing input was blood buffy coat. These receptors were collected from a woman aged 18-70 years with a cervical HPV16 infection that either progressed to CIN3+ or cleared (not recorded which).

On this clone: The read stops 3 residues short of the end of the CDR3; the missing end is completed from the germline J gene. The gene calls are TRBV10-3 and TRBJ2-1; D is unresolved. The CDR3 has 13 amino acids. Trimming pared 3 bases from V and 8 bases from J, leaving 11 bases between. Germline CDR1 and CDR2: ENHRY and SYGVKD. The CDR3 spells CAISDRVGDEQFF. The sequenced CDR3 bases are TGTGCCATCAGTGATAGGGTTGGTGATGAG.

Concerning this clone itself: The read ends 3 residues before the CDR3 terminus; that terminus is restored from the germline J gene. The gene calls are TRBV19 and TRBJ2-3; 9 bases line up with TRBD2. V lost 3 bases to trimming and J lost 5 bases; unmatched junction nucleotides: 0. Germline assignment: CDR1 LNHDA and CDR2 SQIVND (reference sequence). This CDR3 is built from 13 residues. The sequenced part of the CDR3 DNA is TGTGCCAGTAGTATTAGCGGGGGAGATACG. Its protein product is CASSISGGDT. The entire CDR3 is CASSISGGDTQYF.

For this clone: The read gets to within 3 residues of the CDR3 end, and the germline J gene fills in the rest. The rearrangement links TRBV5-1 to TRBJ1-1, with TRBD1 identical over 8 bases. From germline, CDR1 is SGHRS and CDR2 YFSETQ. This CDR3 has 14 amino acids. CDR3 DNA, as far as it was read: TGCGCCAGCAGCCCCCCGGGACAGGCGAGGGAA. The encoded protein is CASSPPGQARE. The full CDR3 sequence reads CASSPPGQAREAFF. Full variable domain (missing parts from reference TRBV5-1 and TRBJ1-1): KAGVTQTPRYLIKTRGQQVTLSCSPISGHRSVSWYQQTPGQGLQFLFEYFSETQRNKGNFPGRFSGRQFSNSRSEMNVSTLELGDSALYLCASSPPGQAREAFFGQGTRLTVV.

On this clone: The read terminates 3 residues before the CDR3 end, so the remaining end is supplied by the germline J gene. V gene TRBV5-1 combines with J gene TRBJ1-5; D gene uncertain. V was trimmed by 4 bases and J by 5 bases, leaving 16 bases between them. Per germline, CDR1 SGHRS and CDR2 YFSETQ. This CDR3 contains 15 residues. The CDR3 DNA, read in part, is TGCGCCAGCAGCGAGGGAGGGCGGGAAGATCAGCCC. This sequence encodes CASSEGGREDQP. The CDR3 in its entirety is CASSEGGREDQPQHF.

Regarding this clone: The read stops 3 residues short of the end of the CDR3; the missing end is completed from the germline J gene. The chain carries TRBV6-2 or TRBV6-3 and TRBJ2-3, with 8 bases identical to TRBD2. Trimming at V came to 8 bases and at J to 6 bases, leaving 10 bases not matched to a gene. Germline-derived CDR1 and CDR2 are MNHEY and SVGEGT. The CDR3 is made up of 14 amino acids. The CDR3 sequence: CASGRGSGGDTQYF. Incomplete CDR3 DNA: TGTGCCAGCGGCCGCGGGAGCGGGGGCGATACG.

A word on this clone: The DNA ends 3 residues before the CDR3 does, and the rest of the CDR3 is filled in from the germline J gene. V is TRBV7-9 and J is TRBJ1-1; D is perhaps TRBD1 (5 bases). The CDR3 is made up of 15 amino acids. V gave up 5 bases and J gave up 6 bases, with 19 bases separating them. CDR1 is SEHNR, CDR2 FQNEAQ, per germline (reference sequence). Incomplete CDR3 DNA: TGTGCCAGCAGCGCGCGTACAGGAGAAAGCGCTGAA. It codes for CASSARTGESAE. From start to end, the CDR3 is CASSARTGESAEAFF.

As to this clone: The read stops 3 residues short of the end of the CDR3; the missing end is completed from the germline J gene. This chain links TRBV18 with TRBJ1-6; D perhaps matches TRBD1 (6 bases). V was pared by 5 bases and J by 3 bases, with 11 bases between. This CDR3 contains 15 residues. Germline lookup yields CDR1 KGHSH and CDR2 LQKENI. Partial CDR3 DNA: TGTGCCAGCTCAACCCAGGGACACTATAATTCACCC. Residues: CASSTQGHYNSP. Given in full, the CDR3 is CASSTQGHYNSPLHF.

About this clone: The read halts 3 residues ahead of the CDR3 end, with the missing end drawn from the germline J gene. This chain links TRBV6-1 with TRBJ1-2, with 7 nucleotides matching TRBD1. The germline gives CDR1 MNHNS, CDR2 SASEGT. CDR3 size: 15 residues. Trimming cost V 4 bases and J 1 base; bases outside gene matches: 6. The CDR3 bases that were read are TGTGCCAGCAGTGCGGGGACAGACTTTAACTATGGC. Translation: CASSAGTDFNYG. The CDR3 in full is CASSAGTDFNYGYTF.

This chain's CDR3 is CASSLGPQETQYF. The CDR3 bases that were read are TGTGCCAGCAGCTTAGGGCCTCAAGAGACC. This rearrangement joins TRBV7-2 to TRBJ2-5, with unresolved D. The DNA ends 3 residues before the CDR3 does, and the rest of the CDR3 is filled in from the germline J gene. Germline assignment: CDR1 SGHTA and CDR2 FQGNSA. This CDR3 has 13 amino acids. Trimming removed 1 base from V and 2 bases from J, with 5 bases in between.

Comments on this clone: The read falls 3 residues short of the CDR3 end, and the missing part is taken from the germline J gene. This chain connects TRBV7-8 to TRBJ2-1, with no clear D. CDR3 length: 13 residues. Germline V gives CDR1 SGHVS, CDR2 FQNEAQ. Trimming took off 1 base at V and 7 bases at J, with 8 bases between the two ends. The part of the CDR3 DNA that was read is TGTGCCAGCAGCTTAGTTGCCGGGAATGAG. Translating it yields CASSLVAGNE. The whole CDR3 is CASSLVAGNEQFF.

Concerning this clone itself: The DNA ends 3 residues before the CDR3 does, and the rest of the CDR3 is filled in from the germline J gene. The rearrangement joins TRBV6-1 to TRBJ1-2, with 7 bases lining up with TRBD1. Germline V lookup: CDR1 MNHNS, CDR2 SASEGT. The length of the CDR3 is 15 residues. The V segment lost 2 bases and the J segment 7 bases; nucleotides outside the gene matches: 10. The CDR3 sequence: CASSEPDRVGLGYTF. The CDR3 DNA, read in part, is TGTGCCAGCAGTGAACCTGACAGGGTGGGGCTTGGC.

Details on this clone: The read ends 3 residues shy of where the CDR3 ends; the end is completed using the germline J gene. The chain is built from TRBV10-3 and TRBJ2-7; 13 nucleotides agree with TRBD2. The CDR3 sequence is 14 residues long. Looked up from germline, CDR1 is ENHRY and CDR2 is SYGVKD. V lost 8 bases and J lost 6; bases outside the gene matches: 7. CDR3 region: CAIAGLAGVSEQYF. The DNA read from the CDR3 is TGTGCCATCGCCGGACTAGCGGGAGTTTCCGAG.